This T cell receptor beta chain was identified in a study of vaccination effects on CD4 cells after COVID-19. CDR3 length: 15 amino acids. The V gene end was trimmed by 5 bases and the J gene end by 5 bases; junction bases not matched to a gene: 11. Germline V gives CDR1 MNHEY, CDR2 SMNVEV (reference sequence). This clone occurred a few times. The target antigen is unknown. Clones were sequenced by immunoSEQ multiplex PCR, and TCRdb holds only the in-frame ones, with some missing. The sample yields roughly 70,000 clones, 70% to 75% seen once. Antigen-specific CD4+ T cells expanded by the ViraFEST assay with viral peptide pools were then sequenced. Culture proceeded for about 11 days, and CD4+ T cells were then isolated. Vaccine administered to participants consisted of two doses of either BNT162b2 or mRNA-1273.

This clonotype was obtained from a human donor who received a COVID-19 vaccine. The sample was CD4+ T cells from PBMCs cultured with HCoV-229E spike peptides, taken after COVID-19 vaccination. The chain is built from TRBV27 and TRBJ2-5; 7 bases match TRBD2. CDR3 coding DNA: TGTGCCAGCAGTCCCGGGACTACTTCTGTGGAGACCCAGTACTTC. Amino acids: CASSPGTTSVETQYF.